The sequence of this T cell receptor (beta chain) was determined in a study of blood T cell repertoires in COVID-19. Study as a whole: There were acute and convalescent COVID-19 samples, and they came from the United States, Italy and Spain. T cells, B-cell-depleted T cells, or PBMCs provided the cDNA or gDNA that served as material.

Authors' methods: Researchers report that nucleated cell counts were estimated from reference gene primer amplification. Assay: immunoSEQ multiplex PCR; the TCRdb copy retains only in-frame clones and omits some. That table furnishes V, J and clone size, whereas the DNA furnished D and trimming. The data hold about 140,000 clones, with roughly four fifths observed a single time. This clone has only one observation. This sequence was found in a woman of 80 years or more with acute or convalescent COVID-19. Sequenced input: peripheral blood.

The CDR3, as DNA: TGTGCCAGCAGCTACGACATAAGGGGGCGCCGGGCCGAGCAGTACTTC. This sequence encodes CASSYDIRGRRAEQYF. The V gene is TRBV6-6, the J gene TRBJ2-7, with 7 positions matching TRBD1. Germline assignment: CDR1 MNHNY and CDR2 SVGAGI (reference sequence). The CDR3 covers 16 residues. Germline trimming cut 6 bases from V and 6 bases from J; bases unmatched to any gene: 17.